Listed below are T cell receptor beta chains from one sample, sequenced in a study of Ad26.COV2.S vaccination and SARS-CoV-2 variants. Libraries were prepared by immunoSEQ multiplex PCR; TCRdb keeps only in-frame clonotypes and omits some of them. The table lists 350,000 to 450,000 clones, 92% of them singletons. Sequencing was performed on peripheral blood, taken in a trial of Ad26.COV2.S vaccine versus placebo. Receptors were obtained from a person aged 18-65 years who received the Ad26.COV2.S COVID-19 vaccine or a placebo. Each CDR3 is given with its conserved first and last residue. The D gene is left open where the match is weak. For some rows the clone size is stated as once, few or many, or as a class when expanded; others skip it.

clone_size,j_call,v_call,d_call,cdr3_length,cdr3_aa,cdr3_nt
-,TRBJ2-7,TRBV29-1,-,14,CSARSQAQTYEQYF,TGCAGCGCTCGATCCCAGGCCCAAACCTACGAGCAGTACTTC
-,TRBJ2-2,TRBV18,-,15,CASSPPQVRTGELFF,TGTGCCAGCTCACCACCACAGGTTCGGACCGGGGAGCTGTTTTTT
-,TRBJ1-6,TRBV28,-,15,CASSRWAETNSPLHF,TGTGCCAGCAGTAGATGGGCGGAGACCAATTCACCCCTCCACTTT
once,TRBJ2-3,TRBV11-2,TRBD1,16,CASSGLRDRGPDTQYF,TGTGCCAGCAGCGGGCTCCGGGACAGGGGGCCTGATACGCAGTATTTT
-,TRBJ2-1,TRBV5-6,-,11,CASSLAQKQFF,TGTGCCAGCAGCTTGGCACAGAAGCAGTTCTTC
-,TRBJ1-5,TRBV30,TRBD1,13,CAWRDRVDQPQHF,TGTGCCTGGAGGGACAGGGTGGATCAGCCCCAGCATTTT
-,TRBJ2-1,TRBV18,TRBD2,16,CASSPPSGGSYNEQFF,TGTGCCAGCTCACCGCCTAGCGGGGGGTCTTACAATGAGCAGTTCTTC
-,TRBJ2-7,TRBV28,-,16,CASSPKLGLGSYEQYF,TGTGCCAGCAGTCCCAAACTGGGCTTGGGCTCCTACGAGCAGTACTTC
-,TRBJ2-7,TRBV7-2,-,15,CASSLSSDTAYEQYF,TGTGCCAGCAGCTTATCCAGTGACACCGCCTACGAGCAGTACTTC
once,TRBJ2-2,TRBV4-3,-,16,CASSQEPGLTTGELFF,TGCGCCAGCAGCCAAGAACCGGGACTCACAACCGGGGAGCTGTTTTTT
-,TRBJ1-1,TRBV6-5,TRBD1,13,CASQRDRHTEAFF,TGTGCCAGCCAGCGGGACAGACACACTGAAGCTTTCTTT
-,TRBJ2-1,TRBV27,TRBD2,17,CASSFLPRGVYNEQQFF,TGTGCCAGCAGTTTTCTTCCGCGGGGGGTATACAATGAGCAGCAGTTCTTC
-,TRBJ1-4,TRBV15,-,15,CATRPDGRSVEKLFF,TGTGCCACCCGACCCGACGGACGATCGGTTGAAAAACTGTTTTTT
-,TRBJ2-1,TRBV6-6,TRBD1,15,CASSSGTGWDNEQFF,TGTGCCAGCAGCTCCGGGACAGGGTGGGATAATGAGCAGTTCTTC
-,TRBJ1-1,TRBV19,-,13,CASLRGFSTEAFF,TGTGCCAGCCTCAGGGGTTTCAGCACTGAAGCTTTCTTT
-,TRBJ2-7,TRBV5-5,TRBD1,15,CASSQTGTVPYEQYF,TGTGCCAGCAGCCAAACCGGGACAGTCCCATACGAGCAGTACTTC
once,TRBJ2-5,TRBV18,-,15,CASSPDLIGGETQYF,TGTGCCAGCTCACCAGATTTGATTGGGGGAGAGACCCAGTACTTC
-,TRBJ2-2,TRBV5-1,TRBD1,17,CASSFTGQGANTGELFF,TGCGCCAGCAGCTTTACCGGACAGGGGGCGAACACCGGGGAGCTGTTTTTT
-,TRBJ1-1,TRBV9,-,14,CASSPGVRQTEAFF,TGTGCCAGCAGCCCCGGGGTACGTCAAACTGAAGCTTTCTTT
-,TRBJ2-7,TRBV4-3,TRBD1,16,CASSQAPGQGSYEQYF,TGCGCCAGCAGCCAAGCGCCGGGACAGGGCTCCTACGAGCAGTACTTC
-,TRBJ2-5,TRBV5-4,-,15,CASSLAGRTQETQYF,TGTGCCAGCAGCTTGGCCGGGAGAACCCAAGAGACCCAGTACTTC
-,TRBJ2-7,TRBV5-1,TRBD1,17,CASSPPHLRTGAYEQYF,TGCGCCAGCAGCCCACCTCACTTACGGACAGGGGCCTACGAGCAGTACTTC
-,TRBJ2-3,TRBV7-8,-,14,CASSLTQGIDTQYF,TGTGCCAGCAGCTTAACCCAGGGAATAGATACGCAGTATTTT
-,TRBJ1-1,TRBV14,-,13,CASSQGGNTEAFF,TGTGCCAGCAGCCAAGGGGGGAACACTGAAGCTTTCTTT
-,TRBJ1-1,TRBV19,-,13,CASSIRGATEAFF,TGTGCCAGTAGTATTCGGGGGGCCACTGAAGCTTTCTTT
-,TRBJ2-1,TRBV12-5,TRBD2,16,CASGLVIRRGGDEQFF,TGTGCTAGTGGTTTGGTAATTCGGCGGGGGGGCGATGAGCAGTTCTTC
-,TRBJ2-5,TRBV5-4,-,15,CASSLAVLGLETQYF,TGTGCCAGCAGCTTGGCCGTTCTGGGGCTGGAGACCCAGTACTTC
-,TRBJ2-3,TRBV30,TRBD1,14,CAWSGGDRGDTQYF,TGTGCCTGGAGTGGGGGAGACAGGGGAGATACGCAGTATTTT